This record looks at one T cell receptor (beta chain) sequence and its context. No antigen is known for it. Here immunoSEQ multiplex PCR was the method, and the copy in TCRdb shows in-frame clones only, minus some. The data contain 150,000 or so clones, more than 80% of them singletons. The CDR3 loop spans 15 amino acids. Germline CDR1 is SNHLY and CDR2 is FYNNEI. V was trimmed by 0 bases and J by 3 bases, leaving 9 bases between them. This sample was taken from a study of cytomegalovirus exposure and HLA in healthy donors. Looking at the study overall: The 120 validation repertoires, a later analysis reported, used the same platform as the 600 to 850 repertoires from the first cohort.

Whole-study findings and limits: In vitro, a few CMV-associated chains proved specific for CMV antigens. Reports credit the classifier with highly specific, highly sensitive diagnosis of cytomegalovirus status. Some public TCRs appeared in many individuals, while most sequences were rare.

The TCR was taken from a woman aged 25 to 39 in good health and CMV-seropositive. Sequencing used PBMCs. The rearrangement uses TRBV2 and TRBJ1-5; no clear D gene. DNA for the CDR3: TGTGCCAGCAGTGAAGCGCGAGGAGCCAATCAGCCCCAGCATTTT. Protein product: CASSEARGANQPQHF.